A single sample is the source of the 20 T cell receptor beta chains below, sequenced in a study of shared clonotypes between healthy human individuals. Clones were sequenced by immunoSEQ multiplex PCR, and TCRdb holds only the in-frame ones, with some missing. The sample lists roughly 2.6 million clones; around 94% were seen once. The sample taken for sequencing was naive CD4+ T cells sorted from blood. Subset in this sample: CD45RA+ positively selected. The receptors stem from a man between 18 and 29 years old in good health.

This clone was seen once. The gene calls are TRBV6-1 and TRBJ2-7; 8 nucleotides align to TRBD2. CDR1 and CDR2 (germline): MNHNS, SASEGT. With V trimmed by 6 bases and J by 2 bases, 6 bases remained unmatched. This CDR3 is 14 amino acids long. CDR3 bases: TGTGCCAGCAGCCAGAGGGGACTAGCCTACGAGCAGTACTTC. This codes for CASSQRGLAYEQYF.

This chain uses TRBV9 with TRBJ2-5; 8 positions agree with TRBD1. In germline, CDR1 is SGDLS, CDR2 YYNGEE. Losses at the gene ends were 0 bases for V and 5 bases for J; bases not matched to a gene: 6. CDR3 length: 15 amino acids. For the CDR3, the DNA is TGTGCCAGCAGCGTAGACCCAGGGGGCTCGGAGACCCAGTACTTC. It is translated as CASSVDPGGSETQYF.

The CDR3, as DNA: TGTGCCAGCAGCTTAGATTCACAATTGAACACCGGGGAGCTGTTTTTT. As protein: CASSLDSQLNTGELFF. The chain has TRBV7-2 and TRBJ2-2, with D unresolved. V was shortened by 1 base and J by 1 base, with 10 bases between the two germline ends. Germline CDR1 is SGHTA and CDR2 is FQGNSA. This CDR3 spans 16 amino acids.

The count of this clone is one. The chain combines TRBV14 with TRBJ2-5; D call uncertain. The V gene's germline CDR1 is SGHDN and CDR2 FVKESK. V lost 6 bases and J 2 bases, leaving 10 bases between the germline ends. The CDR3 totals 13 residues. CDR3 in DNA: TGTGCCAGCAGTCGACACCAGCAAGAGACCCAGTACTTC. This gives the protein CASSRHQQETQYF.

This chain joins TRBV7-2 and TRBJ2-5; D is possibly TRBD2 (6 bases). The CDR3 has 14 amino acids. The V gene lost 2 bases and the J gene lost 9 bases, with 16 bases spanning the gap. CDR1 is SGHTA, CDR2 FQGNSA, per germline. The DNA of the CDR3 is TGTGCCAGCAGCTTATCCCGACTCGGAGGGGCCCAGTACTTC. Its protein product is CASSLSRLGGAQYF. The full variable domain, in which reference TRBV7-2 and TRBJ2-5 provide the parts outside the CDR3, is GAGVSQSPSNKVTEKGKDVELRCDPISGHTALYWYRQSLGQGLEFLIYFQGNSAPDKSGLPSDRFSAERTGGSVSTLTIQRTQQEDSAVYLCASSLSRLGGAQYFGPGTRLLVL.

The chain has TRBV7-6 and TRBJ2-5, with 8 bases lining up with TRBD2. The V and J ends lost 5 bases and 1 base, in that order; junction bases with no gene match: 3. Germline CDR1 reads SGHVS; CDR2 reads FNYEAQ. This CDR3 spans 14 amino acids. CDR3 sequence reads: CASSRGGLQETQYF. CDR3 nucleotide sequence: TGTGCCAGCAGCCGCGGGGGGCTCCAAGAGACCCAGTACTTC.

The rearrangement uses TRBV28 and TRBJ2-5, with D maybe TRBD2 (6 bases). V lost 3 bases and J lost 2, with 13 bases in between. The CDR3 contains 15 residues. The V gene's germline CDR1 is MDHEN and CDR2 SYDVKM. CDR3 nucleotides: TGTGCCAGCAGTTTCGCCTCCCGGGGGCAAGAGACCCAGTACTTC. Encoded protein: CASSFASRGQETQYF.

The V and J genes are TRBV10-3 and TRBJ1-1; D is possibly TRBD1 (5 bases). The CDR3 loop spans 14 amino acids. V lost 4 bases, J lost 6 bases, and 15 bases lay in between. Germline V gene data show CDR1 as ENHRY and CDR2 as SYGVKD. CDR3 nucleotides: TGTGCCATCAGTGTAGGCCGGGACCAAGCTGAAGCTTTCTTT. It yields the protein CAISVGRDQAEAFF.

This chain uses TRBV4-1 with TRBJ2-4, with 7 bases lining up with TRBD2. The V gene's germline CDR1 is MGHRA and CDR2 YSYEKL. The CDR3 is 14 residues long. Losses at the gene ends were 3 bases for V and 5 bases for J; bases not matched to a gene: 4. CDR3 residues: CASSHSGAQNIQYF. CDR3 sequence (DNA): TGCGCCAGCAGCCACAGCGGGGCCCAAAACATTCAGTACTTC.

The gene calls are TRBV5-4 and TRBJ2-7, with 9 positions matching TRBD2. There are 16 residues in the CDR3. Germline V gives CDR1 SGHNT, CDR2 YYREEE (reference sequence). The V segment lost 1 base and the J segment 0 bases; nucleotides outside the gene matches: 5. The CDR3 loop reads CASSLYPSGTSYEQYF. As DNA, the CDR3 is TGTGCCAGCAGCTTGTACCCTAGCGGGACCTCCTACGAGCAGTACTTC.

This chain links TRBV19 with TRBJ1-6; TRBD1 matches at 7 bases. Germline loops: CDR1 LNHDA, CDR2 SQIVND (reference sequence). This CDR3 spans 17 amino acids. V dropped 3 bases and J dropped 0; count of bases not matched to a gene: 5. CDR3 in DNA: TGTGCCAGTAGTATGGTGGGACAGAGCTCCTATAATTCACCCCTCCACTTT. Translated: CASSMVGQSSYNSPLHF.

This chain connects TRBV28 to TRBJ1-4; 8 bases map to TRBD1. The V gene end was trimmed by 8 bases and the J gene end by 4 bases; junction bases not matched to a gene: 12. Germline values: CDR1 MDHEN, CDR2 SYDVKM. CDR3 length equals 16 residues. The CDR3 nucleotides are TGTGCCAGCTCGTACCCCGGGGACAGGTTTAATGAAAAACTGTTTTTT. Translated, it gives CASSYPGDRFNEKLFF.

V gene TRBV28 combines with J gene TRBJ1-4; D uncertain. Trimming left V 8 bases short and J 12 bases short, with 16 bases between. Germline loops: CDR1 MDHEN, CDR2 SYDVKM. This CDR3 is 12 amino acids long. CDR3 sequence reads: CASAKRDGELFF. Here the CDR3 DNA reads TGTGCCAGCGCGAAACGTGACGGGGAACTGTTTTTT.

In the case of this clone: This sample includes further DNA sequences coding for the same CDR3. The chain carries TRBV10-1 and TRBJ2-3; D may correspond to TRBD1 or TRBD2 (5 bases each). Between the trimmed V and J ends, which lost 2 bases and 3 bases, there was a span of 9 bases. CDR1 is WNHNN, CDR2 SYGVQD, per germline (reference sequence). This CDR3 is 14 amino acids long. CDR3 coding DNA: TGCGCCAGCAGTGAGGGGACCGCGACAGATACGCAGTATTTT. As protein: CASSEGTATDTQYF.

Turning to this clone: In the same sample, other DNA sequences code for this CDR3. The chain couples TRBV11-2 to TRBJ2-1, with TRBD1 matching over 8 bases. The CDR3 length is 15 residues. Germline V gene sequence: CDR1 SGHAT, CDR2 FQNNGV. With 5 bases clipped from V and 4 bases from J, the junction kept 7 bases outside the gene matches. The CDR3: CASSLRQGPYNEQFF. In DNA, the CDR3 is TGTGCCAGCAGCCTCAGACAGGGGCCGTACAATGAGCAGTTCTTC.

Note on this clone: Other nucleotide sequences in the sample specify the same CDR3. The J gene is TRBJ2-7, the V gene TRBV28, with 7 bases lining up with TRBD1. The trim removed 4 bases at V and 0 bases at J, leaving 6 bases unmatched. This CDR3 has 15 residues. Germline values: CDR1 MDHEN, CDR2 SYDVKM. CDR3 DNA sequence: TGTGCCAGCAGTTCACCAGGGGGATCCTCCTACGAGCAGTACTTC. The encoded protein is CASSSPGGSSYEQYF.

The chain couples TRBV12-2 to TRBJ1-5. TRBV12-2 is annotated as a pseudogene. The CDR3 contains 19 residues. CDR3 bases: TGTGCAAGTCGCTTAGCTTGGGACCTAGCCACTTATAGCAATCAGCCCCAGCATTTT. Translating gives CASRLAWDLATYSNQPQHF.

This chain joins TRBV4-1 and TRBJ2-3; the match to TRBD2 covers 8 bases. The CDR3 has 16 residues. Germline CDR1 reads MGHRA; CDR2 reads YSYEKL. Trimming removed 7 bases from V and 0 bases from J; junction bases left unmatched: 9. For the CDR3, the DNA is TGCGCCAGCACTGTTTTCGCGGGGGGAAGCACAGATACGCAGTATTTT. This encodes CASTVFAGGSTDTQYF.

This rearrangement joins TRBV30 to TRBJ2-2; D uncertain. CDR3 size: 12 residues. Trimming took off 2 bases at V and 6 bases at J, with 7 bases between the two ends. Looked up from germline, CDR1 is GTSNPN and CDR2 is SVGIG (reference sequence). The CDR3 DNA reads TGTGCCTGGAGTTTGTTTTCCGGGGAGCTGTTTTTT. Translation gives CAWSLFSGELFF.

The gene calls are TRBV7-9 and TRBJ1-6, with no clear D. V lost 4 bases and J 7 bases, leaving 17 bases between the germline ends. The CDR3 is 16 residues long. Germline V gene sequence: CDR1 SEHNR, CDR2 FQNEAQ (reference sequence). CDR3 protein: CASSSGLGYGNSPLHF. As DNA, the CDR3 is TGTGCCAGCAGCTCCGGCTTGGGGTACGGAAATTCACCCCTCCACTTT. The variable domain in full, completed from reference TRBV7-9 and TRBJ1-6, reads DTGVSQNPRHKITKRGQNVTFRCDPISEHNRLYWYRQTLGQGPEFLTYFQNEAQLEKSRLLSDRFSAERPKGSFSTLEIQRTEQGDSAMYLCASSSGLGYGNSPLHFGNGTRLTVT.